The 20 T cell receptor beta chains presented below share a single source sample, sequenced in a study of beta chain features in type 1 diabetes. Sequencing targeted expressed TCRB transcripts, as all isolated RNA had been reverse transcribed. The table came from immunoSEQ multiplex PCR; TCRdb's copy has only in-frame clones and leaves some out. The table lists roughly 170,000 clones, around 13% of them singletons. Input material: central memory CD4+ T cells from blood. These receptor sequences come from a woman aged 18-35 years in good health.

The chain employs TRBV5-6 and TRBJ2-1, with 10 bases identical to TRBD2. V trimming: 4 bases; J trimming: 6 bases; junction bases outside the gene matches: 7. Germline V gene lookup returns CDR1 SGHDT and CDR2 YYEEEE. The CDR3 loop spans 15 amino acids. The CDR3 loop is CASSRTSGAINEQFF. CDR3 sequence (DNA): TGTGCCAGCAGCCGGACTAGCGGAGCCATCAATGAGCAGTTCTTC.

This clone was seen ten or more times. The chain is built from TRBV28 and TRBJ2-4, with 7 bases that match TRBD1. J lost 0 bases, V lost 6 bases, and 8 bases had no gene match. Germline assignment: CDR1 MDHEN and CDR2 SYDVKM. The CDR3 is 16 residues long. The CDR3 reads CASRFGDSLAKNIQYF. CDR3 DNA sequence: TGTGCCAGCAGGTTTGGGGACAGCCTAGCCAAAAACATTCAGTACTTC.

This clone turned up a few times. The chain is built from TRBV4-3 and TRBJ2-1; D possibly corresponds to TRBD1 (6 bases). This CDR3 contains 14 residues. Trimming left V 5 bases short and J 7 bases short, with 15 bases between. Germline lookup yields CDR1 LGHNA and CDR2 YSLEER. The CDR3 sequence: CASSKTGSMNEQFF. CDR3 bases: TGCGCCAGCAGCAAAACAGGGAGTATGAATGAGCAGTTCTTC.

The CDR3 is CASSSGTLGNQPQHF. DNA for the CDR3: TGTGCCAGCAGCTCCGGGACATTAGGAAATCAGCCCCAGCATTTT. V and J are TRBV28 and TRBJ1-5; weak D call: TRBD1 (6 bases). Deletions cut 6 bases from V and 4 bases from J, with 16 bases between. This CDR3 contains 15 residues. Germline loops: CDR1 MDHEN, CDR2 SYDVKM.

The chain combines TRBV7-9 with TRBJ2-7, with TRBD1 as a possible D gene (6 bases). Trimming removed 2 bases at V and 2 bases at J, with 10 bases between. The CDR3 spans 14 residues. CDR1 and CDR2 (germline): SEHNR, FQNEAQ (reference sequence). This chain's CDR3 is CASSLMDSTYEQYF. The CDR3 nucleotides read TGTGCCAGCAGCTTAATGGACAGCACCTACGAGCAGTACTTC.

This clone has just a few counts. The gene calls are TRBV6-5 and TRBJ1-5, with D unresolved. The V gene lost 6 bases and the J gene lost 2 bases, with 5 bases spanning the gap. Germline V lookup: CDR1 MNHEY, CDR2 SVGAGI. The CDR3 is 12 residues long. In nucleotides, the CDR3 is TGTGCCAGCAGGGAGGGCAATCAGCCCCAGCATTTT. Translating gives CASREGNQPQHF.

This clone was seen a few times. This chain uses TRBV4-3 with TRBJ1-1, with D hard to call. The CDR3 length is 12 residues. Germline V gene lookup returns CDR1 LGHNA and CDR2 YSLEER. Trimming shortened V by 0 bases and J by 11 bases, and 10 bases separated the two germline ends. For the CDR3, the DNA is TGCGCCAGCAGCCAAGAGAGCGGAAGTGCTTTCTTT. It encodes CASSQESGSAFF.

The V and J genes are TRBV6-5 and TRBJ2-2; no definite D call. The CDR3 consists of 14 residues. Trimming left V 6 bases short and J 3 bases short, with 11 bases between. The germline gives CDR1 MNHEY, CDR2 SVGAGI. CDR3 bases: TGTGCCAGCAGGGGCCTGGCGTACACCGGGGAGCTGTTTTTT. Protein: CASRGLAYTGELFF.

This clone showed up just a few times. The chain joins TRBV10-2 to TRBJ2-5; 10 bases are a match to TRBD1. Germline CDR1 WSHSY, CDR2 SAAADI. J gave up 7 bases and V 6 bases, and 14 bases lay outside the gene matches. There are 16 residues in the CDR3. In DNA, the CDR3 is TGCGCCAGCAGCCCCGGGACAGGGGCCCTCGGTATGACCCAGTACTTC. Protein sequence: CASSPGTGALGMTQYF.

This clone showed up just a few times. The CDR3 bases are TGTGCCAGCACCCCCAGAGACAGGGGCTTCAATGAGCAGTTCTTC. Translating it yields CASTPRDRGFNEQFF. This chain connects TRBV28 to TRBJ2-1, with 8 bases that match TRBD1. J was trimmed by 6 bases and V by 7 bases; bases with no gene match: 11. The germline CDR1 and CDR2 sequences are MDHEN and SYDVKM. The CDR3 runs to 15 residues.

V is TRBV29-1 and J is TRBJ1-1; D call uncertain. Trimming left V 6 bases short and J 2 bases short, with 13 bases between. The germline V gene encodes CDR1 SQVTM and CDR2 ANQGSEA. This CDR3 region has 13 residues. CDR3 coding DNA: TGCAGCGTCCTGACAAGAGCTAACACTGAAGCTTTCTTT. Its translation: CSVLTRANTEAFF.

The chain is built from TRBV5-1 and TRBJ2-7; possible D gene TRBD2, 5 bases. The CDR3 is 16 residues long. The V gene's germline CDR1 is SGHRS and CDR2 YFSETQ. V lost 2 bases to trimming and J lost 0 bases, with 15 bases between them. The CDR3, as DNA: TGCGCCAGCAGCTTTACTTCCTCCCGGGACTCCTACGAGCAGTACTTC. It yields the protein CASSFTSSRDSYEQYF.

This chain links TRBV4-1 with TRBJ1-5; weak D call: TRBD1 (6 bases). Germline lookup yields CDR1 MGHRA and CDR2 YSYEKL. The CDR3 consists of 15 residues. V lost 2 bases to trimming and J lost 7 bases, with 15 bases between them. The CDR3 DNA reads TGCGCCAGCAGCCAATTCCAGGGGTTCGGACAGCCCCAGCATTTT. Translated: CASSQFQGFGQPQHF.

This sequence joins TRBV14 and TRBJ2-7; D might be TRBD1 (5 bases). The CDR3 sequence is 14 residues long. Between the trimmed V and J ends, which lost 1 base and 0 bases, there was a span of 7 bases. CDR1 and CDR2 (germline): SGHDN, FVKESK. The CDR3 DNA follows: TGTGCCAGCAGCCAAGTTAGGGGCTCCTACGAGCAGTACTTC. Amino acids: CASSQVRGSYEQYF.

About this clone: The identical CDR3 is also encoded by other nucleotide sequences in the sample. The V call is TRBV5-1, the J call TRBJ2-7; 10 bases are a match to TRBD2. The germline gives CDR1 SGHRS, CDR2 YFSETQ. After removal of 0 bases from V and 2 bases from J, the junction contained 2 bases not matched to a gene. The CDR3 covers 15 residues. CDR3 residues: CASSLASGSPYEQYF. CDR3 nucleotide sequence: TGCGCCAGCAGCTTGGCTAGCGGGAGTCCCTACGAGCAGTACTTC.

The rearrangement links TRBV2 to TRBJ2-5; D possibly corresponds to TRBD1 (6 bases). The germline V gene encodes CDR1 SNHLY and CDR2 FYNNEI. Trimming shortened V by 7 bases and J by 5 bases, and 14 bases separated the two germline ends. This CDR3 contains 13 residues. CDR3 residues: CASNQDRWETQYF. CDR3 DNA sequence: TGTGCCAGCAATCAGGACAGATGGGAGACCCAGTACTTC.

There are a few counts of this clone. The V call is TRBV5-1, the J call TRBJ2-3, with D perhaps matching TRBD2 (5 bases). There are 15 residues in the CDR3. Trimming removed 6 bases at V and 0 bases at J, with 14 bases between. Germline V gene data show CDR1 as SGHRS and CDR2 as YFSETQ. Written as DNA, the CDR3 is TGCGCCAGCAAGGGAGTGGGCTATAGCACAGATACGCAGTATTTT. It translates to CASKGVGYSTDTQYF.

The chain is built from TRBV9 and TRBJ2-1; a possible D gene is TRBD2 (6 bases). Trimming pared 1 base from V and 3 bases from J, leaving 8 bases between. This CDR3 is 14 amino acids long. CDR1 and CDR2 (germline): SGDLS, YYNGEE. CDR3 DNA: TGTGCCAGCAGCGTAACTAGCAGCTACAATGAGCAGTTCTTC. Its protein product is CASSVTSSYNEQFF.

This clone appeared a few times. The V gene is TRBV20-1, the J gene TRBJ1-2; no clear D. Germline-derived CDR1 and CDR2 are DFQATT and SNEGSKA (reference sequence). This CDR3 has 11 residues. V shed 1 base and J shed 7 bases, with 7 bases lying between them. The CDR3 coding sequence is TGCAGTGCTAGAGTAGAGTTTGGCTACACCTTC. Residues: CSARVEFGYTF.

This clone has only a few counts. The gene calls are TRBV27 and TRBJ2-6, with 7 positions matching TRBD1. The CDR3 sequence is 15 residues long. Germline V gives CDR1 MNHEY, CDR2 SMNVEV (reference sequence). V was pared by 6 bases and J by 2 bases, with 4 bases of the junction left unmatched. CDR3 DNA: TGTGCCAGCAGGACGACAGGGACTGGGGCCAACGTCCTGACTTTC. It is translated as CASRTTGTGANVLTF.